This T cell receptor (beta chain) was identified during a study of a mutant IDH1 vaccine in newly diagnosed glioma. For this clone: As yet, its antigen is unknown.

Method: immunoSEQ multiplex PCR; TCRdb's copy keeps in-frame clones and lacks some. This sample has around 70,000 clones; around 90% occur once, and the top ten carry roughly 2%. Time point denoted: week 35, safety follow-up. Doses consisted of 300 ug of mutant IDH1 20-mer peptide each, paired with topical imiquimod. The CDR3 is 15 amino acids. CDR1 and CDR2 (germline): SGHNT, YYREEE (reference sequence). Trimming left V 4 bases short and J 4 bases short, with 16 bases between. The chain is built from TRBV5-4 and TRBJ2-3; D not resolved. The receptor comes from a man aged 30-40 years with glioma. The sequences come from PBMCs, collected from a glioma patient whose treatment included an IDH1 peptide vaccine. The chain's CDR3 is CASSTRAVSADTQYF. In nucleotides, the CDR3 is TGTGCCAGCAGCACACGGGCCGTCTCGGCAGATACGCAGTATTTT.